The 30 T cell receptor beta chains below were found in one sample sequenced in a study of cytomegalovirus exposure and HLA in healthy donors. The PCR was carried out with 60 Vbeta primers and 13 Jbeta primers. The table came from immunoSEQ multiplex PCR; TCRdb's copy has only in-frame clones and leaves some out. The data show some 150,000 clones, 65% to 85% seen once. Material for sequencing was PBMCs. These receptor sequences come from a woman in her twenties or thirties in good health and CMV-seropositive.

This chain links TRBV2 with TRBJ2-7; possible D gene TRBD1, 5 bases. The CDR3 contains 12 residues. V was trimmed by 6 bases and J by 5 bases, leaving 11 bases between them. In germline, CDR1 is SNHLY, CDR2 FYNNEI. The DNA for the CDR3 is TGTGCCAGCAGCGGCAGGGCCAACGAGCAGTACTTC. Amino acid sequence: CASSGRANEQYF.

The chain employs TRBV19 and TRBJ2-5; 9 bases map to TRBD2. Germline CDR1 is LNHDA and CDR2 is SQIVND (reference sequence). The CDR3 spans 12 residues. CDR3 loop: CASGGLRETQYF. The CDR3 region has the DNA TGTGCTAGCGGGGGCCTCCGGGAGACCCAGTACTTC.

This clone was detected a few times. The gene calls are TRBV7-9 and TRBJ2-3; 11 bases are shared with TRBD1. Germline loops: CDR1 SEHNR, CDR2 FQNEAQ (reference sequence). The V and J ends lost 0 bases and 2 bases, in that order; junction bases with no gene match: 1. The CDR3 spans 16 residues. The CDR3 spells CASSLAGQGDTDTQYF. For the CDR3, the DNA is TGTGCCAGCAGCTTAGCGGGACAGGGGGACACAGATACGCAGTATTTT.

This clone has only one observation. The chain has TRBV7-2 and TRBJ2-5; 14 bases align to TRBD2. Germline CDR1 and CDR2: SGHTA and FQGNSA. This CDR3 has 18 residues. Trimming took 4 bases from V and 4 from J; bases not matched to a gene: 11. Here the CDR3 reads CASSWRPGLAGVGETQYF. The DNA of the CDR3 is TGTGCCAGCAGCTGGCGACCGGGACTAGCGGGGGTGGGAGAGACCCAGTACTTC. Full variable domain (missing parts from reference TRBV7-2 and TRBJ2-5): GAGVSQSPSNKVTEKGKDVELRCDPISGHTALYWYRQSLGQGLEFLIYFQGNSAPDKSGLPSDRFSAERTGGSVSTLTIQRTQQEDSAVYLCASSWRPGLAGVGETQYFGPGTRLLVL.

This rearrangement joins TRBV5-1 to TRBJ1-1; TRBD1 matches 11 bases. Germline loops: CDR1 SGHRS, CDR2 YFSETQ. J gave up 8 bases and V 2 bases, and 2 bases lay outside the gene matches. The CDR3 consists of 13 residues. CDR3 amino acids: CASSLRDRGEAFF. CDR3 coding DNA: TGCGCCAGCAGCTTACGGGACAGGGGGGAAGCTTTCTTT.

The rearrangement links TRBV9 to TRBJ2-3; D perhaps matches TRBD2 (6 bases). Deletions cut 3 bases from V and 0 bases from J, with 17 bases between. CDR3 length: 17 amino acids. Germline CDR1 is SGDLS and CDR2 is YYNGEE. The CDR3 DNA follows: TGTGCCAGCAGCGGAACCCCGGGAGACTATAGCACAGATACGCAGTATTTT. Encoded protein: CASSGTPGDYSTDTQYF.

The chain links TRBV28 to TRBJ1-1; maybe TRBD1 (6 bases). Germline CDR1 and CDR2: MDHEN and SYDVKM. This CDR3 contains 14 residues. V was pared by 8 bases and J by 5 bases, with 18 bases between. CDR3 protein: CASLFPGGRTEAFF. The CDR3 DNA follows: TGTGCCAGCTTATTCCCCGGGGGGCGGACTGAAGCTTTCTTT.

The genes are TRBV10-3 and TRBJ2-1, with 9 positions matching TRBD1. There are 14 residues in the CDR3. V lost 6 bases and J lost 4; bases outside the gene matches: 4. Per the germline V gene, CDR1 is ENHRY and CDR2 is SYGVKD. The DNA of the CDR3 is TGTGCCATCAGCGACAGGGGGACTTACAATGAGCAGTTCTTC. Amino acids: CAISDRGTYNEQFF.

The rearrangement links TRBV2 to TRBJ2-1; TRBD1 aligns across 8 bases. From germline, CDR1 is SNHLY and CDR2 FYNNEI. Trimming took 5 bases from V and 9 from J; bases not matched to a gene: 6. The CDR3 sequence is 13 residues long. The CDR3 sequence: CASSTGQGGEQFF. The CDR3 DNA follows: TGTGCCAGCAGTACCGGACAGGGCGGTGAGCAGTTCTTC.

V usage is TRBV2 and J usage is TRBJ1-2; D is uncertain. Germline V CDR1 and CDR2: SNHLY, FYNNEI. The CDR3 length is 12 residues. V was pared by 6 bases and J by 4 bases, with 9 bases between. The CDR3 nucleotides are TGTGCCAGCAGGCCGGGAGCCTATGGCTACACCTTC. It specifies CASRPGAYGYTF.

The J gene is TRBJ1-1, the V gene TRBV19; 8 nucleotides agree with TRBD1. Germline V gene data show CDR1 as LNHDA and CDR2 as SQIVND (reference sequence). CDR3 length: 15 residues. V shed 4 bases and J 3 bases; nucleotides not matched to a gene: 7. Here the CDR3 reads CASSNDRGLDTEAFF. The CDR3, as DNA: TGTGCCAGTAGTAACGACAGGGGTCTGGACACTGAAGCTTTCTTT. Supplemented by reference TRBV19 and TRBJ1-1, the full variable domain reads DGGITQSPKYLFRKEGQNVTLSCEQNLNHDAMYWYRQDPGQGLRLIYYSQIVNDFQKGDIAEGYSVSREKKESFPLTVTSAQKNPTAFYLCASSNDRGLDTEAFFGQGTRLTVV.

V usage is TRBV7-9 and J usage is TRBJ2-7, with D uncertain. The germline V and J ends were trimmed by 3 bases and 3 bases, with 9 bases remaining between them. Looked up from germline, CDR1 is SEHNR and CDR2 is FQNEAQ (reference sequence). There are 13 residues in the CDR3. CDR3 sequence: CASSFSTNYEQYF. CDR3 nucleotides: TGTGCCAGCAGCTTTAGCACTAACTACGAGCAGTACTTC.

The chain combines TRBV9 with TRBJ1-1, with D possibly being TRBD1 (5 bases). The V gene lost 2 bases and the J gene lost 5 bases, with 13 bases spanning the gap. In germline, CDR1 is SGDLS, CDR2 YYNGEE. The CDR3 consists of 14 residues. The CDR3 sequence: CASSVEQGGTEAFF. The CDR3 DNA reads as TGTGCCAGCAGCGTTGAGCAGGGTGGGACTGAAGCTTTCTTT.

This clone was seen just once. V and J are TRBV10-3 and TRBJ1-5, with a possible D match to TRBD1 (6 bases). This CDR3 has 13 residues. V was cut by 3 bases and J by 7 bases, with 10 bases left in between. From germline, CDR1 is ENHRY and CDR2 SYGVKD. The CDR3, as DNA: TGTGCCATCAGTGAAGAGGGGGACCAGCCCCAGCATTTT. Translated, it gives CAISEEGDQPQHF.

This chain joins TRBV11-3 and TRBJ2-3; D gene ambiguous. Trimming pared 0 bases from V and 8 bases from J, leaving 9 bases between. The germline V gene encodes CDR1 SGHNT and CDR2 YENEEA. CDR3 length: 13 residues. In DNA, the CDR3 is TGTGCCAGCAGCTTAGATCCCAGAACTACGCAGTATTTT. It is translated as CASSLDPRTTQYF. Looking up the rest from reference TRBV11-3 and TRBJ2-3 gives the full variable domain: EAGVVQSPRYKIIEKKQPVAFWCNPISGHNTLYWYLQNLGQGPELLIRYENEEAVDDSQLPKDRFSAERLKGVDSTLKIQPAELGDSAVYLCASSLDPRTTQYFGPGTRLTVL.

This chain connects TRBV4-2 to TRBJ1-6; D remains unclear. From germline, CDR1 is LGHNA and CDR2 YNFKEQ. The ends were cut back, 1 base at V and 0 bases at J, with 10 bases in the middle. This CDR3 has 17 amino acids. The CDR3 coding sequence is TGTGCCAGCAGCCAAGTGTCAAGGAGCTCCTATAATTCACCCCTCCACTTT. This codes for CASSQVSRSSYNSPLHF.

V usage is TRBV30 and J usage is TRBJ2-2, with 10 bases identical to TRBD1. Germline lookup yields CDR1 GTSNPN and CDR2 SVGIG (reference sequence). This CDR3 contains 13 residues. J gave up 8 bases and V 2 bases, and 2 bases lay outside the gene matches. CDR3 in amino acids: CAWSRQGAGELFF. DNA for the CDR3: TGTGCCTGGAGTAGACAGGGGGCTGGGGAGCTGTTTTTT.

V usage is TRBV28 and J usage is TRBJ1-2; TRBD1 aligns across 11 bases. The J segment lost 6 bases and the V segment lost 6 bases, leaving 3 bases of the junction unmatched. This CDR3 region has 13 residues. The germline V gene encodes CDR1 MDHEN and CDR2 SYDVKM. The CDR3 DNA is TGTGCCAGCAGGGTGGGACAGGGGGATGGCTACACCTTC. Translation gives CASRVGQGDGYTF.

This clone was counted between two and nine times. DNA of the CDR3: TGTGCCAGCAGTTACTGGGACACGAGCTACAATGAGCAGTTCTTC. The encoded protein is CASSYWDTSYNEQFF. The chain combines TRBV6-5 with TRBJ2-1, with a weak D call TRBD1 (6 bases). The germline V and J ends were trimmed by 1 base and 3 bases, with 10 bases remaining between them. Germline CDR1 and CDR2: MNHEY and SVGAGI. The CDR3 has 15 amino acids.

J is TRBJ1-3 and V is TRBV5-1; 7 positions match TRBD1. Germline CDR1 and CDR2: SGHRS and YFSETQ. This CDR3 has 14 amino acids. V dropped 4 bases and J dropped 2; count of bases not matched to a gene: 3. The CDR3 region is CASSVDRPGNTIYF. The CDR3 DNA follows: TGCGCCAGCAGCGTGGACAGGCCTGGAAACACCATATATTTT.

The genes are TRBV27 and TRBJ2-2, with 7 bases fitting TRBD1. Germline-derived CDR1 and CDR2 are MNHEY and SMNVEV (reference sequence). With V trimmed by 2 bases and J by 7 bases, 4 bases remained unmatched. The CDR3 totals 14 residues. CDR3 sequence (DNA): TGTGCCAGCAGTTTACGACAGGGATTCGGGGAGCTGTTTTTT. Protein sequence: CASSLRQGFGELFF.

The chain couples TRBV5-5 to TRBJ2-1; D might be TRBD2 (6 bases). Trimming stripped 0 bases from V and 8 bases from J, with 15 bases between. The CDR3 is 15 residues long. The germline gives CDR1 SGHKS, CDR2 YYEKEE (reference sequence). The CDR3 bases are TGTGCCAGCAGCTTGGCTGGGGCCTGGGAGGATGAGCAGTTCTTC. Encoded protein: CASSLAGAWEDEQFF.

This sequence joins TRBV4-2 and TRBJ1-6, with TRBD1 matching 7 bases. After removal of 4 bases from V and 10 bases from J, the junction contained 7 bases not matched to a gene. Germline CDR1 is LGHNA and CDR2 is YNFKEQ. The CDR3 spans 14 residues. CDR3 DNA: TGTGCCAGCAGCCCAGAGACAGGGAGATCACCCCTCCACTTT. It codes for CASSPETGRSPLHF.

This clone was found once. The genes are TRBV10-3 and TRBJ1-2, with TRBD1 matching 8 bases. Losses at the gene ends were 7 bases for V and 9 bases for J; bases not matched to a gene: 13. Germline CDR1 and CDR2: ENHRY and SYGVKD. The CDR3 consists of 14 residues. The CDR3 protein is CAINPDREIISYTF. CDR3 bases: TGTGCCATCAATCCGGACAGGGAAATCATTAGCTACACCTTC.

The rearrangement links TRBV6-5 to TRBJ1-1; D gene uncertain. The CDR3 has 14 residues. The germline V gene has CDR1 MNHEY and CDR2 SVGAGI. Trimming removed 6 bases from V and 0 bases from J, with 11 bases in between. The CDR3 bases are TGTGCCAGCAGCACAGACACTTTGAACACTGAAGCTTTCTTT. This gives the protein CASSTDTLNTEAFF.

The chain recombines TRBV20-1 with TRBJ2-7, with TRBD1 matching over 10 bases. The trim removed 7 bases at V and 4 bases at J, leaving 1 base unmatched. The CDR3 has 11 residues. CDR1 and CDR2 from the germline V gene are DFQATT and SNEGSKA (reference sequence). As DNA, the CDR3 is TGCAGTGTGGGACAGGGGTACGAGCAGTACTTC. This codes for CSVGQGYEQYF.

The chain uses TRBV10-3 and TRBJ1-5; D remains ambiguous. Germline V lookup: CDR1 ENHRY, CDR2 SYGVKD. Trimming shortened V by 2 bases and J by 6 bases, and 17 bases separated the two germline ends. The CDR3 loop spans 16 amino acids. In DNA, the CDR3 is TGTGCCATCAGTGAGGGAGACCATCCAACCAGTCAGCCCCAGCATTTT. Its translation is CAISEGDHPTSQPQHF.

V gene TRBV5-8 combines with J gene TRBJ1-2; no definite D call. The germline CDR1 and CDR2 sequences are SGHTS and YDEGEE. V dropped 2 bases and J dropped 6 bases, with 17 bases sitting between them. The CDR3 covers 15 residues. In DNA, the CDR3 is TGTGCCAGCAGCTTTTTGTGGCGGGAGGTGAATGGCTACACCTTC. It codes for CASSFLWREVNGYTF. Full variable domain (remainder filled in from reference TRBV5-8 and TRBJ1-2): EAGVTQSPTHLIKTRGQQATLRCSPISGHTSVYWYQQALGLGLQFLLWYDEGEERNRGNFPPRFSGRQFPNYSSELNVNALELEDSALYLCASSFLWREVNGYTFGSGTRLTVV.

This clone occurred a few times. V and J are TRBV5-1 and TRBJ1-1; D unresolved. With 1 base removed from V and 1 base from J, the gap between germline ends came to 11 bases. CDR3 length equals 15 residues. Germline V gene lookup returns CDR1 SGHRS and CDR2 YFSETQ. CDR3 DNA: TGCGCCAGCAGCTTGACAGTAAATCAGAACACTGAAGCTTTCTTT. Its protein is CASSLTVNQNTEAFF. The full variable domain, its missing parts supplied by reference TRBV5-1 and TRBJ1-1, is KAGVTQTPRYLIKTRGQQVTLSCSPISGHRSVSWYQQTPGQGLQFLFEYFSETQRNKGNFPGRFSGRQFSNSRSEMNVSTLELGDSALYLCASSLTVNQNTEAFFGQGTRLTVV.

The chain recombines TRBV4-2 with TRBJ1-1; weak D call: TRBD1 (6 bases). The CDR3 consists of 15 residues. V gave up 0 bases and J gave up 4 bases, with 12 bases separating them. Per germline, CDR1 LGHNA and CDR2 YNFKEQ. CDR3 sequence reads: CASSQERGRGTEAFF. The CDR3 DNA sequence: TGTGCCAGCAGCCAAGAACGGGGCAGGGGCACTGAAGCTTTCTTT.